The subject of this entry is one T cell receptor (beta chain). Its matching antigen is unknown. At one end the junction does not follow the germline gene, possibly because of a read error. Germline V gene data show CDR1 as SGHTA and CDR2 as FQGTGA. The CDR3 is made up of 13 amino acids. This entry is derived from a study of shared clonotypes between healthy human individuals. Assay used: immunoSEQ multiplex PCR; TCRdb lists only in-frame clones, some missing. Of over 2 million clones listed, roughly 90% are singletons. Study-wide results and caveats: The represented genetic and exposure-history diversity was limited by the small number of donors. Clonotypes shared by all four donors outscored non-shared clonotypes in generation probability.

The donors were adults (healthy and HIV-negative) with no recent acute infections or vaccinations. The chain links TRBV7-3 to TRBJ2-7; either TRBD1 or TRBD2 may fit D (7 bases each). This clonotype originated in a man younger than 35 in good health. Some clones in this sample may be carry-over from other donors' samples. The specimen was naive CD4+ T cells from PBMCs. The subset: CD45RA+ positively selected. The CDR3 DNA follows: TGTGCCAGCAGCCCTCCAGGGGGGGGATTGTTAACTTTC. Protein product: CASSPPGGGLLTF.